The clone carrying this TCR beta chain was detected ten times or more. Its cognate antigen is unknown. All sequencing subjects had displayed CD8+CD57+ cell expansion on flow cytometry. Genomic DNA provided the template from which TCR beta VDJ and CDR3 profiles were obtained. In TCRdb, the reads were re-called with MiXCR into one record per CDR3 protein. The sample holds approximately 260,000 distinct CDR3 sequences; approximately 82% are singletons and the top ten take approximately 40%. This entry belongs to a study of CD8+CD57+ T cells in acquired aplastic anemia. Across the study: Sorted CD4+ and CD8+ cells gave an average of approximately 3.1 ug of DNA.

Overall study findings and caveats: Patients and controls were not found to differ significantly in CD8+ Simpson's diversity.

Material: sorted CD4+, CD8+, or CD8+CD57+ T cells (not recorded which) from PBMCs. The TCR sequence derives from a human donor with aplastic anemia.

The CDR3 is CASSDRDNSPLHF. DNA of the CDR3: TGTGCCAGCAGTGACAGGGATAATTCACCCCTCCACTTT. V and J are TRBV6-1 and TRBJ1-6, with a tentative D call TRBD1 (5 bases). The germline CDR1 and CDR2 sequences are MNHNS and SASEGT. V was cut by 3 bases and J by 5 bases, with 5 bases left in between. The CDR3 consists of 13 residues.